The 32 T cell receptor beta chains listed next were all sequenced from one sample in a study of cytomegalovirus exposure and HLA in healthy donors. PCR was performed using 60 Vbeta and 13 Jbeta primers. Produced via immunoSEQ multiplex PCR; TCRdb's table is partial and in-frame only. This repertoire shows approximately 160,000 clones, 84% found once; its top ten account for roughly 5%. The sample taken for sequencing was PBMCs. Every receptor here comes from a girl aged 5-17 years in good health and CMV-seropositive.

The chain employs TRBV2 and TRBJ1-2; 11 bases line up with TRBD1. Germline values: CDR1 SNHLY, CDR2 FYNNEI. V was pared by 2 bases and J by 6 bases, with 8 bases of the junction left unmatched. The length of the CDR3 is 16 residues. CDR3 region: CASSEWGQGVPDGYTF. The DNA of the CDR3 is TGTGCCAGCAGTGAATGGGGACAGGGGGTTCCCGATGGCTACACCTTC.

The chain joins TRBV6-6 to TRBJ1-3, with D possibly being TRBD1 (5 bases). The germline V and J ends were trimmed by 0 bases and 3 bases, with 9 bases remaining between them. Looked up from germline, CDR1 is MNHNY and CDR2 is SVGAGI (reference sequence). This CDR3 contains 15 residues. CDR3 in amino acids: CASSYSGGVGNTIYF. For the CDR3, the DNA is TGTGCCAGCAGTTACTCGGGGGGGGTTGGAAACACCATATATTTT.

A remark on this clone: The conserved phenylalanine or tryptophan normally closing the CDR3 is absent here, so this likely arose from a read error. No DNA is shown, since the ends of the CDR3 on it are uncertain; the CDR3 is the one TCRdb lists. The chain uses TRBV18 and TRBJ1-2. CDR1 and CDR2 (germline): KGHSH, LQKENI. With termini counted, the CDR3 has 12 amino acids. CDR3 amino acids: CASSPSRGDPTI.

The genes are TRBV5-1 and TRBJ1-1; a weak D match, TRBD1 (5 bases). Trimming left V 0 bases short and J 4 bases short, with 10 bases between. Germline values: CDR1 SGHRS, CDR2 YFSETQ. The CDR3 covers 14 residues. CDR3 region: CASSLVLGVTEAFF. DNA for the CDR3: TGCGCCAGCAGCTTGGTTCTAGGGGTCACTGAAGCTTTCTTT.

The chain joins TRBV7-3 to TRBJ2-6; TRBD2 matches 9 bases. Germline V CDR1 and CDR2: SGHTA, FQGTGA. CDR3 size: 17 residues. Trimming cost V 1 base and J 2 bases; bases outside gene matches: 3. The CDR3 region is CASSLRAGGPGANVLTF. Written as DNA, the CDR3 is TGTGCCAGCAGCTTAAGGGCGGGGGGGCCTGGGGCCAACGTCCTGACTTTC.

This chain connects TRBV29-1 to TRBJ2-1; 8 bases are a match to TRBD2. This CDR3 region has 14 residues. V was pared by 0 bases and J by 4 bases, with 2 bases of the junction left unmatched. Germline CDR1 reads SQVTM; CDR2 reads ANQGSEA. The CDR3 region has the DNA TGCAGCGTTGAAGAGCGGGGGGCTTACAATGAGCAGTTCTTC. It specifies CSVEERGAYNEQFF.

The chain joins TRBV12-5 to TRBJ2-3; TRBD2 might be the D (6 bases). The germline V gene has CDR1 LGHNT and CDR2 FRNRAP. The length of the CDR3 is 15 residues. The germline V and J ends were trimmed by 11 bases and 2 bases, with 20 bases remaining between them. CDR3 nucleotides: TGTGCTGAAACCCCCCCGGGACTGTACACAGATACGCAGTATTTT. The encoded protein is CAETPPGLYTDTQYF.

The chain couples TRBV11-3 to TRBJ2-7; a weak D match, TRBD1 (5 bases). Trimming took off 3 bases at V and 5 bases at J, with 14 bases between the two ends. In germline, CDR1 is SGHNT, CDR2 YENEEA. The CDR3 has 14 residues. CDR3 nucleotide sequence: TGTGCCAGCAGCTTCAGCCAGGGCGGCGACGAGCAGTACTTC. Translation gives CASSFSQGGDEQYF.

This clone has only a few counts. The chain joins TRBV7-9 to TRBJ2-1; 10 bases align to TRBD1. The CDR3 extends over 15 amino acids. CDR1 is SEHNR, CDR2 FQNEAQ, per germline (reference sequence). The junction had 6 bases not matched to a gene; V was cut back by 5 bases and J by 5 bases. The CDR3 bases are TGTGCCAGCAGCGACCGGGACAGGGGCAACAATGAGCAGTTCTTC. Amino acid sequence: CASSDRDRGNNEQFF.

This chain connects TRBV9 to TRBJ1-1; 8 bases fit TRBD1. The CDR3 consists of 15 residues. V lost 3 bases and J lost 5; bases outside the gene matches: 9. CDR1 SGDLS and CDR2 YYNGEE come from the germline V gene. The CDR3 bases are TGTGCCAGCAGCGCAGATGTGACAGGGGTTACTGAAGCTTTCTTT. Translation: CASSADVTGVTEAFF.

The gene calls are TRBV7-9 and TRBJ2-3, with 9 bases matching TRBD2. In germline, CDR1 is SEHNR, CDR2 FQNEAQ (reference sequence). Trimming removed 5 bases from V and 1 base from J; junction bases left unmatched: 7. The CDR3 is made up of 16 amino acids. In nucleotides, the CDR3 is TGTGCCAGCAGCCCGCGGGAGGGTCGGGGCACAGATACGCAGTATTTT. Its translation: CASSPREGRGTDTQYF.

As to this clone: Other DNA sequences in this specimen translate into the identical CDR3. The chain joins TRBV18 to TRBJ1-1; perhaps TRBD1 as D (5 bases). Germline V gene data show CDR1 as KGHSH and CDR2 as LQKENI. The CDR3 runs to 13 residues. The germline V and J ends were trimmed by 3 bases and 1 base, with 6 bases remaining between them. This CDR3 reads CASSPQGNTEAFF. Here the CDR3 DNA reads TGTGCCAGCTCACCTCAGGGGAACACTGAAGCTTTCTTT.

The count of this clone is one. The V gene is TRBV27, the J gene TRBJ2-7; 15 bases line up with TRBD2. The CDR3 extends over 17 amino acids. Germline V lookup: CDR1 MNHEY, CDR2 SMNVEV (reference sequence). V lost 1 base, J lost 1 base, and 2 bases stayed unmatched. The CDR3 loop is CASSLYGLAGGSYEQYF. CDR3 nucleotides: TGTGCCAGCAGTTTATACGGACTAGCGGGGGGGTCCTACGAGCAGTACTTC.

Notes on this clone: The junction departs from the called germline gene at one end, perhaps through a read error. CDR3 sequence reads: CASRLVGGAGEQYF. In nucleotides, the CDR3 is TGCGCCAGCAGATTGGTCGGGGGGGCAGGCGAGCAGTACTTC. J is TRBJ2-7 and V is TRBV5-1; 8 nucleotides agree with TRBD2. Germline loops: CDR1 SGHRS, CDR2 YFSETQ. There are 14 residues in the CDR3.

The rearrangement uses TRBV15 and TRBJ1-5; unclear D gene. The ends were cut back, 1 base at V and 2 bases at J, with 15 bases in the middle. CDR3 size: 17 residues. The V gene's germline CDR1 is LNHNV and CDR2 YYDKDF (reference sequence). The CDR3 loop is CATSRAPGNLGNQPQHF. The CDR3 nucleotides are TGTGCCACCAGCAGAGCCCCCGGAAACCTAGGCAATCAGCCCCAGCATTTT.

The rearrangement uses TRBV9 and TRBJ2-5, with TRBD1 matching over 9 bases. Germline CDR1 SGDLS, CDR2 YYNGEE. Losses at the gene ends were 1 base for V and 1 base for J; bases not matched to a gene: 2. CDR3 length: 15 amino acids. The CDR3 sequence: CASSVRDRAQETQYF. The CDR3 DNA is TGTGCCAGCAGCGTAAGGGACAGGGCCCAAGAGACCCAGTACTTC. Filled out from reference TRBV9 and TRBJ2-5, the complete variable domain reads DSGVTQTPKHLITATGQRVTLRCSPRSGDLSVYWYQQSLDQGLQFLIQYYNGEERAKGNILERFSAQQFPDLHSELNLSSLELGDSALYFCASSVRDRAQETQYFGPGTRLLVL.

V gene TRBV27 combines with J gene TRBJ2-7; 11 nucleotides match TRBD1. Germline V CDR1 and CDR2: MNHEY, SMNVEV (reference sequence). The CDR3 consists of 16 residues. Unmatched junction bases numbered 4, after V lost 3 bases and J lost 0 bases. In DNA form, the CDR3 reads TGTGCCAGCAGTTTCACGGGACAGGGGGACTCCTACGAGCAGTACTTC. Its translation: CASSFTGQGDSYEQYF.

The gene calls are TRBV4-3 and TRBJ2-1, with D perhaps matching TRBD1 (5 bases). Germline V gene data show CDR1 as LGHNA and CDR2 as YSLEER. The CDR3 spans 17 residues. With 1 base removed from V and 0 bases from J, the gap between germline ends came to 13 bases. The CDR3 loop is CASSQVEGVSSYNEQFF. The DNA for the CDR3 is TGCGCCAGCAGCCAAGTTGAAGGGGTAAGCTCCTACAATGAGCAGTTCTTC.

The rearrangement uses TRBV10-1 and TRBJ1-5; perhaps TRBD1 as D (6 bases). The CDR3 has 14 residues. Trimming pared 8 bases from V and 3 bases from J, leaving 14 bases between. Germline V lookup: CDR1 WNHNN, CDR2 SYGVQD (reference sequence). CDR3 bases: TGCGCCAGCGGACAGACACTGTTCAATCAGCCCCAGCATTTT. This sequence encodes CASGQTLFNQPQHF.

The rearrangement links TRBV4-2 to TRBJ2-7; TRBD2 matches at 9 bases. J gave up 3 bases and V 0 bases, and 12 bases lay outside the gene matches. Germline V CDR1 and CDR2: LGHNA, YNFKEQ. This CDR3 spans 18 amino acids. This chain's CDR3 is CASSQDLGSASGIYEQYF. The CDR3 DNA reads as TGTGCCAGCAGCCAAGATCTAGGCTCGGCTAGCGGGATCTACGAGCAGTACTTC.

The rearrangement uses TRBV6-5 and TRBJ1-1; weak D call: TRBD1 (6 bases). The germline CDR1 and CDR2 sequences are MNHEY and SVGAGI. The length of the CDR3 is 14 residues. Trimming removed 6 bases at V and 1 base at J, with 12 bases between. CDR3 coding DNA: TGTGCCAGCAGCCCCCAGGGGAAGAACACTGAAGCTTTCTTT. Translating it yields CASSPQGKNTEAFF.

The chain has TRBV6-5 and TRBJ2-7, with 9 bases matching TRBD1. Losses at the gene ends were 5 bases for V and 3 bases for J; bases not matched to a gene: 8. CDR1 MNHEY and CDR2 SVGAGI come from the germline V gene. The CDR3 covers 15 residues. CDR3 sequence: CASSGPEDRGYEQYF. The CDR3 coding sequence is TGTGCCAGCAGTGGCCCTGAGGACAGGGGCTACGAGCAGTACTTC.

V usage is TRBV6-5 and J usage is TRBJ1-5; D remains ambiguous. This CDR3 region has 12 residues. V was shortened by 5 bases and J by 5 bases, with 7 bases between the two germline ends. Germline CDR1 and CDR2: MNHEY and SVGAGI. The CDR3 DNA sequence: TGTGCCAGCAGTAACAGCCATCAGCCCCAGCATTTT. Translation: CASSNSHQPQHF.

The J gene is TRBJ2-5, the V gene TRBV9, with 8 bases lining up with TRBD2. Germline V gene sequence: CDR1 SGDLS, CDR2 YYNGEE. The length of the CDR3 is 14 residues. Trimming took 3 bases from V and 4 from J; bases not matched to a gene: 5. CDR3 amino acids: CASSAGLGGETQYF. The CDR3 DNA reads TGTGCCAGCAGCGCGGGACTAGGGGGAGAGACCCAGTACTTC.

The rearrangement links TRBV7-3 to TRBJ2-5; D is uncertain. The DNA matches TRBJ2-7 better at its end, which makes the J call doubtful. There are 15 residues in the CDR3. Germline CDR1 SGHTA, CDR2 FQGTGA. The CDR3 here is CASSESPDRGYEQYF. The CDR3 coding sequence is TGTGCCAGCAGCGAATCCCCTGACCGCGGCTACGAGCAGTACTTC.

The chain has TRBV27 and TRBJ1-1, with TRBD1 as a possible D gene (5 bases). This CDR3 has 15 amino acids. Germline assignment: CDR1 MNHEY and CDR2 SMNVEV (reference sequence). The V end lost 4 bases, the J end lost 0 bases, and 12 bases lay between the germline ends. The DNA of the CDR3 is TGTGCCAGCAGTTCCCTCAGGGAAATGAACACTGAAGCTTTCTTT. Its protein is CASSSLREMNTEAFF.

This sequence joins TRBV9 and TRBJ2-2; 13 nucleotides match TRBD2. V was clipped by 0 bases and J by 7 bases; unmatched bases: 12. The CDR3 consists of 19 residues. Per the germline V gene, CDR1 is SGDLS and CDR2 is YYNGEE. The CDR3 is CASSVGPLAGGNGGGELFF. The CDR3 DNA is TGTGCCAGCAGCGTAGGCCCACTAGCGGGGGGGAATGGTGGCGGGGAGCTGTTTTTT.

The chain carries TRBV7-3 and TRBJ1-1; unclear D gene. CDR3 size: 13 residues. Germline V gene lookup returns CDR1 SGHTA and CDR2 FQGTGA. Trimming shortened V by 2 bases and J by 5 bases, and 9 bases separated the two germline ends. The CDR3 DNA reads TGTGCCAGCAGCTTAGGAGTGGGTACTGAAGCTTTCTTT. Its translation: CASSLGVGTEAFF.

This clone was detected only once. J is TRBJ1-1 and V is TRBV5-1; no clear D. V lost 4 bases to trimming and J lost 4 bases, with 20 bases between them. Germline CDR1 is SGHRS and CDR2 is YFSETQ. This CDR3 comprises 16 residues. CDR3 loop: CASSVITSGEGTEAFF. CDR3 coding DNA: TGCGCCAGCAGCGTTATAACAAGCGGTGAGGGCACTGAAGCTTTCTTT.

The chain is built from TRBV27 and TRBJ1-6, with 9 nucleotides matching TRBD1. After removal of 8 bases from V and 10 bases from J, the junction contained 6 bases not matched to a gene. This CDR3 is 13 amino acids long. Germline V gives CDR1 MNHEY, CDR2 SMNVEV (reference sequence). CDR3 amino acids: CASAQDRGSPLHF. DNA for the CDR3: TGTGCCAGCGCTCAGGACAGGGGATCACCCCTCCACTTT.

The chain couples TRBV30 to TRBJ1-2; TRBD1 matches at 7 bases. Germline values: CDR1 GTSNPN, CDR2 SVGIG (reference sequence). V lost 2 bases to trimming and J lost 4 bases; unmatched junction nucleotides: 7. The CDR3 contains 14 residues. Written as DNA, the CDR3 is TGTGCCTGGAGTCGATACAGGGGCCCCTATGGCTACACCTTC. It translates to CAWSRYRGPYGYTF.

The V and J genes are TRBV13 and TRBJ2-1; weak D call: TRBD2 (6 bases). V was shortened by 5 bases and J by 10 bases, with 15 bases between the two germline ends. The CDR3 covers 13 residues. Germline values: CDR1 PRHDT, CDR2 FYEKMQ (reference sequence). CDR3 sequence reads: CASSLGTRREQFF. Here the CDR3 DNA reads TGTGCCAGCAGCCTCGGGACTCGAAGGGAGCAGTTCTTC.